This T cell receptor beta chain was identified in a study of T cell changes during pregnancy in multiple sclerosis. The CDR3 covers 15 residues. V was trimmed by 5 bases and J by 4 bases, leaving 16 bases between them. CDR1 SGHRS and CDR2 YFSETQ come from the germline V gene. TCRdb keeps only in-frame clones here, not all; method: immunoSEQ multiplex PCR. Among tens of thousands of clones, about 90% were seen once, and the ten largest hold approximately 1.6%. The chain carries TRBV5-1 and TRBJ2-1; D unclear. The starting material was peripheral blood, obtained in the first trimester of pregnancy. The TCR originated in a female donor in good health, enrolled as a control in a pregnancy study. The DNA for the CDR3 is TGCGCCAGCAGACGAGACAACGAAAGGTACAATGAGCAGTTCTTC. Its translation is CASRRDNERYNEQFF.